The present T cell receptor beta chain was sequenced within a study of cytomegalovirus exposure and HLA in healthy donors. Assay: immunoSEQ multiplex PCR; the TCRdb copy retains only in-frame clones and omits some. In the table there are around 54,000 clones, over 85% of which are singletons. In this sample, this clone turned up a few times. There are 13 residues in the CDR3. Germline CDR1 SGHAT, CDR2 FQDESV (reference sequence). Trimming left V 4 bases short and J 4 bases short, with 8 bases between. This TCR was recovered from a woman aged 18-29 years in good health and CMV-seropositive. Sequenced material: PBMCs. The chain recombines TRBV11-1 with TRBJ2-1; D is ambiguous. The CDR3 DNA sequence: TGTGCCAGCAGCTCAACTCTTTACAATGAGCAGTTCTTC. Translation gives CASSSTLYNEQFF.